This TCR beta chain was documented in a study of cytomegalovirus exposure and HLA in healthy donors. Across the study: Of all 400 or so donors who were genotyped, 75% to 85% belonged to the Caucasian-associated ancestry cluster. Study results and caveats: Cytomegalovirus association was assigned to 170 or so TCR beta chains. A missense DCLRE1C variant was associated with V- and J-gene trimming of TCR beta chains in a later analysis, and an independent cohort replicated the association. CMV serostatus alone was available as immune exposure information.

Remarks on this clone: Antigen specificity is unknown.

The study ran its PCR with 60 Vbeta and 13 Jbeta primers. Produced via immunoSEQ multiplex PCR; TCRdb's table is partial and in-frame only. This sample has about 190,000 clones; around 84% occur once, and the top ten carry 1%. With V trimmed by 2 bases and J by 9 bases, 4 bases remained unmatched. The CDR3 contains 13 residues. CDR1 and CDR2 (germline): MNHEY, SVGAGI. The clonotype was recovered from a boy younger than 10 in good health and CMV-seronegative. The chain carries TRBV6-5 and TRBJ1-2, with TRBD1 identical over 9 bases. Input material: PBMCs. The CDR3, as DNA: TGTGCCAGCAGTTACGGGACAGGGCGACGCTACACCTTC. Its protein product is CASSYGTGRRYTF.